Listed below are T cell receptor beta chains from one sample, sequenced in a study of PD-L1 blockade in urothelial cancer. Method: immunoSEQ multiplex PCR; TCRdb's copy keeps in-frame clones and lacks some. The table includes just over 50,000 clones, approximately 86% detected once. Material: PBMCs, obtained around atezolizumab (anti-PD-L1) treatment. These receptors were taken from a man aged 60-69 years with urothelial cancer. Each CDR3 is given with its conserved first and last residue. D genes are given only for firm matches. Only some rows state a clone size, as once, few, many or a class for expanded clones.

D gene,J gene,V gene,clone size,CDR3 protein,CDR3 DNA
.,TRBJ1-1,TRBV2,.,CASRDGGREAFF,TGTGCCAGCAGAGACGGGGGGCGTGAAGCTTTCTTT
.,TRBJ1-2,TRBV6-6,.,CASGARSRSRQNGYTF,TGTGCCAGTGGGGCGAGGTCGAGATCCAGGCAGAATGGCTACACCTTC
TRBD1,TRBJ1-4,TRBV5-6,.,CASSLGTGGKLFF,TGTGCCAGCAGCTTGGGGACAGGGGGAAAACTGTTTTTT
TRBD1,TRBJ2-7,TRBV10-3,.,CAISDHYRQGDYEQYF,TGTGCCATCAGTGATCACTATAGACAGGGAGATTACGAGCAGTACTTC
.,TRBJ1-3,TRBV5-6,.,CASSFLAGSGNTIYF,TGTGCCAGCAGCTTCTTAGCGGGCTCTGGAAACACCATATATTTT
TRBD2,TRBJ2-7,TRBV18,.,CASSPRPRGGGDEQYF,TGTGCCAGCTCACCACGGCCGCGGGGGGGCGGCGACGAGCAGTACTTC
TRBD1,TRBJ2-3,TRBV5-4,.,CASSFRTGANPDTQYF,TGTGCCAGCAGCTTCCGGACAGGGGCTAACCCAGATACGCAGTATTTT
.,TRBJ2-7,TRBV7-9,.,CASSSREGPQYEQYF,TGTGCCAGCAGCTCCCGAGAGGGCCCTCAATACGAGCAGTACTTC
TRBD1,TRBJ2-7,TRBV9,.,CASSVADRTGEGEQYF,TGTGCCAGCAGCGTAGCCGACCGGACAGGGGAAGGTGAGCAGTACTTC
.,TRBJ1-4,TRBV5-1,.,CASSLDDGDLNEKLFF,TGCGCCAGCAGCTTGGACGACGGGGATTTAAATGAAAAACTGTTTTTT
.,TRBJ1-1,TRBV5-1,.,CASSYQGPGTEAFF,TGCGCCAGCAGCTACCAGGGCCCTGGGACTGAAGCTTTCTTT
.,TRBJ2-1,TRBV27,.,CASTLGGISSDEQFF,TGTGCCAGCACCCTAGGGGGAATTAGCAGCGATGAGCAGTTCTTC
TRBD1,TRBJ1-5,TRBV5-6,.,CASSLTGAENQPQHF,TGTGCCAGCAGCTTGACAGGGGCGGAAAATCAGCCCCAGCATTTT
TRBD1,TRBJ1-4,TRBV10-1,.,CASSEEGQGHEKLFF,TGCGCCAGCAGTGAAGAGGGACAGGGGCATGAAAAACTGTTTTTT
.,TRBJ1-1,TRBV4-2,.,CASSLPDRFFPMNTEAFF,TGTGCCAGCAGCCTCCCGGACAGATTTTTTCCCATGAACACTGAAGCTTTCTTT
TRBD2,TRBJ2-5,TRBV10-3,.,CAISESFGRSQETQYF,TGTGCCATCAGTGAGTCTTTCGGGAGGTCACAAGAGACCCAGTACTTC
.,TRBJ1-1,TRBV30,.,CAWINRVSEAFF,TGTGCCTGGATTAACAGGGTTTCTGAAGCTTTCTTT
TRBD1,TRBJ1-4,TRBV19,.,CASSIDRDRNEKLFF,TGTGCCAGTAGTATAGACAGGGACAGGAATGAAAAACTGTTTTTT
TRBD1,TRBJ2-2,TRBV6-5,.,CASSLTGESTGELFF,TGTGCCAGCAGTTTAACAGGGGAGAGCACCGGGGAGCTGTTTTTT
TRBD2,TRBJ2-1,TRBV7-2,.,CASSSRGGKNNEQFF,TGTGCCAGCAGCTCCCGGGGGGGCAAAAACAATGAGCAGTTCTTC
TRBD1,TRBJ1-4,TRBV5-1,once,CASSLTGGTTNEKLFF,TGCGCCAGCAGCTTAACAGGGGGCACAACTAATGAAAAACTGTTTTTT
.,TRBJ2-7,TRBV5-1,.,CASSFGDMSYEQYF,TGCGCCAGCAGTTTCGGGGACATGTCCTACGAGCAGTACTTC
.,TRBJ1-2,TRBV5-1,.,CASSLSGEENYGYTF,TGCGCCAGCAGCCTGTCGGGAGAAGAGAACTATGGCTACACCTTC
.,TRBJ1-4,TRBV21-1,once,CASSKDPPGHATNEKLFF,TGTGCCAGCAGCAAAGACCCCCCCGGACACGCAACTAATGAAAAACTGTTTTTT
.,TRBJ1-6,TRBV6-1,.,CAHRGGSDSPLHF,TGTGCCCACCGGGGGGGCAGCGATTCACCCCTCCACTTT
.,TRBJ2-7,TRBV15,.,CATSRDRLREQYF,TGTGCCACCAGCAGAGATCGACTTCGCGAGCAGTACTTC
.,TRBJ2-1,TRBV6-5,.,CASSYRRGSEQFF,TGTGCCAGCAGTTATCGGCGTGGGAGCGAGCAGTTCTTC
TRBD1,TRBJ2-7,TRBV18,.,CASSPSQGAREQYF,TGTGCCAGCTCACCATCACAGGGGGCGAGGGAGCAGTACTTC
.,TRBJ2-7,TRBV28,.,CASRRLVSYEQYF,TGTGCCAGCAGACGACTAGTCTCCTACGAGCAGTACTTC